The rows below give T cell receptor beta chains drawn from one sample of a study of blood T cell repertoires in COVID-19. This table comes from immunoSEQ multiplex PCR, and its TCRdb copy is limited to in-frame clones, with some not included. The table records some 300,000 clones, about 91% of them present only once. Specimen: peripheral blood. The source of these receptors is a woman under 40 who had recovered from COVID-19. Both conserved end residues are part of each CDR3. The D gene is left open where the match is weak. Rows give clone size only sometimes, using once, few, many, or a class for an expanded clone.

clone_size: NA
d_call: TRBD1
j_call: TRBJ2-3
v_call: TRBV15
cdr3_aa: CATSRSGQTNTDTQYF
cdr3_nt: TGTGCCACCAGCAGATCGGGACAGACGAACACAGATACGCAGTATTTT

clone_size: NA
d_call: TRBD1
j_call: TRBJ2-3
v_call: TRBV19
cdr3_aa: CASSGGTGSGTDTQYF
cdr3_nt: TGTGCCAGTAGTGGGGGGACAGGCTCGGGGACAGATACGCAGTATTTT

clone_size: NA
d_call: NA
j_call: TRBJ2-1
v_call: TRBV6-5
cdr3_aa: CASSRTREQFF
cdr3_nt: TGTGCCAGCAGTCGAACGAGGGAGCAGTTCTTC

clone_size: once
d_call: NA
j_call: TRBJ1-3
v_call: TRBV19
cdr3_aa: CATDSKRGGNTIYF
cdr3_nt: TGTGCCACCGACTCCAAGAGGGGGGGAAACACCATATATTTT

clone_size: NA
d_call: TRBD1
j_call: TRBJ2-4
v_call: TRBV27
cdr3_aa: CASSDRGLLLAKNIQYF
cdr3_nt: TGTGCCAGCAGCGACAGGGGGCTCCTCCTAGCCAAAAACATTCAGTACTTC

clone_size: NA
d_call: NA
j_call: TRBJ2-5
v_call: TRBV15
cdr3_aa: CATSRYQETQYF
cdr3_nt: TGTGCCACCAGCCGGTACCAAGAGACCCAGTACTTC

clone_size: NA
d_call: TRBD1
j_call: TRBJ1-2
v_call: TRBV28
cdr3_aa: CASINTDREDYGYTF
cdr3_nt: TGTGCCAGCATTAATACGGACAGGGAGGACTATGGCTACACCTTC

clone_size: NA
d_call: NA
j_call: TRBJ2-3
v_call: TRBV5-1
cdr3_aa: CASSPLGAGSDTQYF
cdr3_nt: TGCGCCAGCAGCCCGCTAGGGGCCGGGTCAGATACGCAGTATTTT

clone_size: NA
d_call: TRBD2
j_call: TRBJ2-3
v_call: TRBV14
cdr3_aa: CASSHSRGAGPTDTQYF
cdr3_nt: TGTGCCAGCAGCCATTCGCGGGGAGCGGGGCCCACAGATACGCAGTATTTT

clone_size: NA
d_call: NA
j_call: TRBJ2-1
v_call: TRBV18
cdr3_aa: CASSPPSSVGIYNEQFF
cdr3_nt: TGTGCCAGCTCACCACCGAGTAGCGTGGGTATATACAATGAGCAGTTCTTC

clone_size: NA
d_call: TRBD2
j_call: TRBJ2-1
v_call: TRBV7-2
cdr3_aa: CASSLRTSGHNEQFF
cdr3_nt: TGTGCCAGCAGCCTTCGGACTAGCGGCCACAATGAGCAGTTCTTC

clone_size: NA
d_call: TRBD2
j_call: TRBJ2-3
v_call: TRBV7-2
cdr3_aa: CASSFSGGAGTDTQYF
cdr3_nt: TGTGCCAGCAGCTTTAGCGGGGGGGCGGGCACAGATACGCAGTATTTT

clone_size: few
d_call: NA
j_call: TRBJ1-6
v_call: TRBV10-3
cdr3_aa: CAISADNYNSPLHF
cdr3_nt: TGTGCCATCAGTGCTGACAACTATAATTCACCCCTCCACTTT

clone_size: NA
d_call: NA
j_call: TRBJ1-5
v_call: TRBV28
cdr3_aa: CASSLGPNGNQPQHF
cdr3_nt: TGTGCCAGCAGTTTAGGGCCGAATGGCAATCAGCCCCAGCATTTT

clone_size: NA
d_call: NA
j_call: TRBJ2-3
v_call: TRBV27
cdr3_aa: CASGALSDTQYF
cdr3_nt: TGTGCCAGTGGGGCCCTCTCGGATACGCAGTATTTT

clone_size: NA
d_call: TRBD2
j_call: TRBJ2-5
v_call: TRBV27
cdr3_aa: CASSYSGSQYF
cdr3_nt: TGTGCCAGCAGTTATAGCGGGTCCCAGTACTTC

clone_size: NA
d_call: TRBD2
j_call: TRBJ2-3
v_call: TRBV5-4
cdr3_aa: CASSLGTSIADTQYF
cdr3_nt: TGTGCCAGCAGCCTCGGGACTAGCATTGCAGATACGCAGTATTTT

clone_size: NA
d_call: NA
j_call: TRBJ2-1
v_call: TRBV7-2
cdr3_aa: CASSGTSGLQFF
cdr3_nt: TGTGCCAGCAGCGGGACATCCGGATTGCAGTTCTTC

clone_size: NA
d_call: NA
j_call: TRBJ2-3
v_call: TRBV2
cdr3_aa: CASSEQVRSTDTQYF
cdr3_nt: TGTGCCAGCAGTGAACAGGTCCGCAGCACAGATACGCAGTATTTT

clone_size: NA
d_call: TRBD1
j_call: TRBJ2-5
v_call: TRBV7-9
cdr3_aa: CASSGGTGHQETQYF
cdr3_nt: TGTGCCAGCAGCGGGGGGACAGGGCACCAAGAGACCCAGTACTTC

clone_size: NA
d_call: TRBD2
j_call: TRBJ2-5
v_call: TRBV30
cdr3_aa: CAWRQTGGLLETQYF
cdr3_nt: TGTGCCTGGAGGCAAACGGGGGGGTTATTAGAGACCCAGTACTTC

clone_size: NA
d_call: TRBD1
j_call: TRBJ1-5
v_call: TRBV6-5
cdr3_aa: CASSIGGRGDQPQHF
cdr3_nt: TGTGCCAGCAGTATAGGGGGCAGGGGGGATCAGCCCCAGCATTTT

clone_size: once
d_call: NA
j_call: TRBJ1-6
v_call: TRBV10-3
cdr3_aa: CAISESGQVNSPLHF
cdr3_nt: TGTGCCATCAGTGAATCGGGACAAGTTAATTCACCCCTCCACTTT

clone_size: NA
d_call: TRBD1
j_call: TRBJ1-2
v_call: TRBV19
cdr3_aa: CASAWDSANYGYTF
cdr3_nt: TGTGCCAGTGCTTGGGACAGCGCAAACTATGGCTACACCTTC

clone_size: NA
d_call: NA
j_call: TRBJ1-3
v_call: TRBV27
cdr3_aa: CAVTAGGNTIYF
cdr3_nt: TGTGCCGTAACAGCAGGTGGAAACACCATATATTTT

clone_size: NA
d_call: NA
j_call: TRBJ2-7
v_call: TRBV9
cdr3_aa: CASSGRPSSYEQYF
cdr3_nt: TGTGCCAGCAGCGGGAGGCCGAGCTCCTACGAGCAGTACTTC

clone_size: NA
d_call: NA
j_call: TRBJ2-7
v_call: TRBV5-5
cdr3_aa: CASSPGAGANYEQYF
cdr3_nt: TGTGCCAGCAGCCCCGGGGCAGGGGCGAACTACGAGCAGTACTTC

clone_size: once
d_call: TRBD1
j_call: TRBJ1-5
v_call: TRBV4-2
cdr3_aa: CASSPIGTGGEDQPQHF
cdr3_nt: TGTGCCAGCAGCCCGATTGGGACAGGGGGGGAAGATCAGCCCCAGCATTTT

clone_size: NA
d_call: NA
j_call: TRBJ2-3
v_call: TRBV7-6
cdr3_aa: CASSSPLDTQYF
cdr3_nt: TGTGCCAGCAGCTCCCCCCTAGATACGCAGTATTTT

clone_size: NA
d_call: TRBD1
j_call: TRBJ1-1
v_call: TRBV28
cdr3_aa: CAAPSAGGLNTEAFF
cdr3_nt: TGTGCCGCGCCCTCGGCAGGGGGCTTAAACACTGAAGCTTTCTTT

clone_size: NA
d_call: TRBD1
j_call: TRBJ1-2
v_call: TRBV18
cdr3_aa: CASSPGDRVYHGYTF
cdr3_nt: TGTGCCAGCTCACCGGGGGACAGGGTGTACCATGGCTACACCTTC

clone_size: NA
d_call: TRBD1
j_call: TRBJ2-7
v_call: TRBV10-3
cdr3_aa: CAISTTGEDEQYF
cdr3_nt: TGTGCCATCAGTACGACAGGGGAAGACGAGCAGTACTTC

clone_size: NA
d_call: NA
j_call: TRBJ1-1
v_call: TRBV5-1
cdr3_aa: CASSSEGVVGLNTEAFF
cdr3_nt: TGCGCCAGCAGTTCCGAAGGGGTGGTTGGGCTGAACACTGAAGCTTTCTTT

clone_size: NA
d_call: NA
j_call: TRBJ2-3
v_call: TRBV18
cdr3_aa: CASSSDTGGSTDTQYF
cdr3_nt: TGTGCCAGCTCCTCGGACACGGGCGGTAGCACAGATACGCAGTATTTT

clone_size: NA
d_call: NA
j_call: TRBJ2-1
v_call: TRBV6-4
cdr3_aa: CASSDHRRGTLCYNEQFF
cdr3_nt: TGTGCCAGCAGTGACCACCGACGGGGGACTTTATGTTACAATGAGCAGTTCTTC

clone_size: once
d_call: NA
j_call: TRBJ1-4
v_call: TRBV25-1
cdr3_aa: CASSDRVGEKLFF
cdr3_nt: TGTGCCAGCAGTGACAGGGTTGGTGAAAAACTGTTTTTT

clone_size: few
d_call: NA
j_call: TRBJ2-1
v_call: TRBV13
cdr3_aa: CASSFEGVLGFGQFF
cdr3_nt: TGTGCCAGCAGCTTCGAGGGAGTCCTCGGATTTGGGCAGTTCTTC

clone_size: NA
d_call: TRBD2
j_call: TRBJ2-7
v_call: TRBV7-8
cdr3_aa: CASSVDGTSGGIIYEQYF
cdr3_nt: TGTGCCAGCAGCGTAGATGGGACTAGCGGGGGGATTATCTACGAGCAGTACTTC

clone_size: NA
d_call: TRBD1
j_call: TRBJ2-6
v_call: TRBV20-1
cdr3_aa: CSASLGGSYSGANVLTF
cdr3_nt: TGCAGTGCTAGTTTAGGGGGCTCCTACTCTGGGGCCAACGTCCTGACTTTC

clone_size: NA
d_call: TRBD1
j_call: TRBJ2-7
v_call: TRBV30
cdr3_aa: CAWSPTTGGSYEQYF
cdr3_nt: TGTGCCTGGAGTCCGACTACAGGGGGCTCCTACGAGCAGTACTTC

clone_size: NA
d_call: NA
j_call: TRBJ1-2
v_call: TRBV28
cdr3_aa: CASSQRGTYGYTF
cdr3_nt: TGTGCCAGCAGCCAAAGGGGGACCTATGGCTACACCTTC

clone_size: NA
d_call: TRBD1
j_call: TRBJ2-1
v_call: TRBV5-1
cdr3_aa: CASSWTGGNEQFF
cdr3_nt: TGCGCCAGCAGCTGGACAGGTGGCAATGAGCAGTTCTTC

clone_size: NA
d_call: NA
j_call: TRBJ2-3
v_call: TRBV24-1
cdr3_aa: CATSDRSESSKWLTDTQYF
cdr3_nt: TGTGCCACCAGTGATAGGAGTGAATCCTCTAAGTGGCTCACAGATACGCAGTATTTT

clone_size: NA
d_call: NA
j_call: TRBJ2-1
v_call: TRBV24-1
cdr3_aa: CATSDIGQNSYNEQFF
cdr3_nt: TGTGCCACCAGTGATATAGGACAGAACTCCTACAATGAGCAGTTCTTC

clone_size: NA
d_call: TRBD1
j_call: TRBJ2-3
v_call: TRBV7-9
cdr3_aa: CASSSGQGPDTQYF
cdr3_nt: TGTGCCAGCAGCTCCGGACAGGGCCCAGATACGCAGTATTTT

clone_size: NA
d_call: TRBD2
j_call: TRBJ2-2
v_call: TRBV2
cdr3_aa: CASSVGLAGGKNTGELFF
cdr3_nt: TGTGCCAGCAGTGTGGGACTAGCGGGGGGGAAGAACACCGGGGAGCTGTTTTTT

clone_size: NA
d_call: NA
j_call: TRBJ2-1
v_call: TRBV5-4
cdr3_aa: CASSLAQAVDEQFF
cdr3_nt: TGTGCCAGCAGCTTGGCCCAAGCGGTTGATGAGCAGTTCTTC

clone_size: NA
d_call: TRBD1
j_call: TRBJ2-7
v_call: TRBV18
cdr3_aa: CASSREQGLIGYEQYF
cdr3_nt: TGTGCCAGCTCACGTGAACAGGGGTTAATAGGGTACGAGCAGTACTTC

clone_size: NA
d_call: NA
j_call: TRBJ2-4
v_call: TRBV3-1/TRBV3-2
cdr3_aa: CASSRTTGTAKNIQYF
cdr3_nt: TGTGCCAGCAGCCGGACTACCGGGACGGCTAAAAACATTCAGTACTTC

clone_size: once
d_call: TRBD1
j_call: TRBJ2-1
v_call: TRBV3-1/TRBV3-2
cdr3_aa: CASSRGDREQFF
cdr3_nt: TGTGCCAGCAGCCGCGGGGACAGGGAGCAGTTCTTC

clone_size: NA
d_call: NA
j_call: TRBJ2-5
v_call: TRBV10-3
cdr3_aa: CAISESIEQPQETQYF
cdr3_nt: TGTGCCATCAGTGAGTCGATAGAACAGCCTCAAGAGACCCAGTACTTC

clone_size: once
d_call: NA
j_call: TRBJ1-2
v_call: TRBV27
cdr3_aa: CASSLDFTLNYGYTF
cdr3_nt: TGTGCCAGCAGTTTGGACTTCACCCTTAACTATGGCTACACCTTC

clone_size: NA
d_call: NA
j_call: TRBJ2-1
v_call: TRBV11-2
cdr3_aa: CASSSPNRGGSRVNEQFF
cdr3_nt: TGTGCCAGCAGCTCCCCGAACAGGGGAGGCTCCCGTGTTAATGAGCAGTTCTTC

clone_size: NA
d_call: NA
j_call: TRBJ2-7
v_call: TRBV19
cdr3_aa: CASSPRDNGEQYF
cdr3_nt: TGTGCCAGTAGTCCCCGGGACAACGGGGAGCAGTACTTC